A single T cell receptor beta chain is shown here with its context. The sample belongs to a study of blood T cells in healthy people across ages. The sample, around 9.9 milliliters of peripheral blood, was drawn from each donor. Together with a sample-barcoded 5' primer, a J-beta primer mix was included in a second PCR lasting about 6 to 11 cycles. CDR3-containing paired-end reads numbered at least 2.5 million in each sample. Via MiXCR, TCRdb re-called the 5' RACE reads, giving one row per CDR3 protein. The data hold about 1.4 million distinct CDR3 sequences, with around 59% observed a single time. The sequenced sample consisted of blood. The source of this sequence is a man between 18 and 35 years old in good health.

This CDR3 is CASSLGGTRNQGQYF. CDR3 sequence (DNA): TGTGCCAGCAGTTTAGGCGGGACTAGAAATCAGGGGCAGTACTTC. The chain joins TRBV27 to TRBJ2-7; 8 positions agree with TRBD2. V was clipped by 2 bases and J by 9 bases; unmatched bases: 12. The CDR3 spans 15 residues. CDR1 and CDR2 (germline): MNHEY, SMNVEV (reference sequence).